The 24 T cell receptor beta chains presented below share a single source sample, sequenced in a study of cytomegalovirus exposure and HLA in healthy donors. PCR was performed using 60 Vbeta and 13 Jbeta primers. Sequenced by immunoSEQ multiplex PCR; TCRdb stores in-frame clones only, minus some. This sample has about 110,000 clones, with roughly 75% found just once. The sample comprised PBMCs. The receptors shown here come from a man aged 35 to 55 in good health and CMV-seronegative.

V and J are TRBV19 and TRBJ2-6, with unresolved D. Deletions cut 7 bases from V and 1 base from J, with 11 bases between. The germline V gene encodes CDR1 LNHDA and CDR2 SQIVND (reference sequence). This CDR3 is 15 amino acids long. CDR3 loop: CASNHQKSGANVLTF. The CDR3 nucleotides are TGTGCCAGTAATCATCAGAAATCTGGGGCCAACGTCCTGACTTTC.

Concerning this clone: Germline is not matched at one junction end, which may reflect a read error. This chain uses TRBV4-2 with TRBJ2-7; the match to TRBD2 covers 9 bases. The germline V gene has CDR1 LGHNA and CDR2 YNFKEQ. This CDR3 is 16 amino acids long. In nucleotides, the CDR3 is TGTGCCAGCAGCCAAGAGCGGGGGGGCCTCTCCCACGAGCAGTACTTC. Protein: CASSQERGGLSHEQYF.

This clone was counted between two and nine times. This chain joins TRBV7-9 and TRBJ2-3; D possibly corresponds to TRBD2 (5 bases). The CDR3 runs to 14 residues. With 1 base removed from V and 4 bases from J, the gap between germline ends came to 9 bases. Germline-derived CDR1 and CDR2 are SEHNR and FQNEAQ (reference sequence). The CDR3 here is CASSLGIGADTQYF. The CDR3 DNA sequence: TGTGCCAGCAGCTTAGGGATCGGGGCAGATACGCAGTATTTT. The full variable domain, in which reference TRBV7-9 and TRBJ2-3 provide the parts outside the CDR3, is DTGVSQNPRHKITKRGQNVTFRCDPISEHNRLYWYRQTLGQGPEFLTYFQNEAQLEKSRLLSDRFSAERPKGSFSTLEIQRTEQGDSAMYLCASSLGIGADTQYFGPGTRLTVL.

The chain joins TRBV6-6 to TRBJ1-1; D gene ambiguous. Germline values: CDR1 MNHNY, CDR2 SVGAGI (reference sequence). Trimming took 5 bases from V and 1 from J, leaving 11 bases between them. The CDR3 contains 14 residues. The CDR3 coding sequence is TGTGCCAGCAGTGCGCTTCAGGAGAACACTGAAGCTTTCTTT. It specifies CASSALQENTEAFF.

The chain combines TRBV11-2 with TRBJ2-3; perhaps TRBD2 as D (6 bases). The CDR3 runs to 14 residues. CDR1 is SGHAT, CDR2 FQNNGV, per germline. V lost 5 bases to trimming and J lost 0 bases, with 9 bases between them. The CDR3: CASSPGTSTDTQYF. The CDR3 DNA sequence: TGTGCCAGCAGCCCGGGGACTAGCACAGATACGCAGTATTTT.

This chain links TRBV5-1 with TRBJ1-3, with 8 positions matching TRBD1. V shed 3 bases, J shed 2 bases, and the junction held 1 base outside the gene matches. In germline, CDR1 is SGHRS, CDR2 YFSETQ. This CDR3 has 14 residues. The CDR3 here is CASSSQGAGNTIYF. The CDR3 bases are TGCGCCAGCAGCTCACAGGGGGCTGGAAACACCATATATTTT.

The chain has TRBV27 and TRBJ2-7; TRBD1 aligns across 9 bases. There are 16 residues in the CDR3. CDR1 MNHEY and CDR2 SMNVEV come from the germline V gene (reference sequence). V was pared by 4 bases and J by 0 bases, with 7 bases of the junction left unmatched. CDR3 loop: CASSSRTGAISYEQYF. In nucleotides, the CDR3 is TGTGCCAGCAGTTCAAGGACAGGGGCAATCTCCTACGAGCAGTACTTC.

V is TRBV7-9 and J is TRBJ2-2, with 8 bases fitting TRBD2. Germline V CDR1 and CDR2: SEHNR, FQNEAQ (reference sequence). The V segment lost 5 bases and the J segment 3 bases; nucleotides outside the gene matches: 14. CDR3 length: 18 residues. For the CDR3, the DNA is TGTGCCAGCAGCAAACGCAGGTTTGCGGGGGGAGACACCGGGGAGCTGTTTTTT. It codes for CASSKRRFAGGDTGELFF.

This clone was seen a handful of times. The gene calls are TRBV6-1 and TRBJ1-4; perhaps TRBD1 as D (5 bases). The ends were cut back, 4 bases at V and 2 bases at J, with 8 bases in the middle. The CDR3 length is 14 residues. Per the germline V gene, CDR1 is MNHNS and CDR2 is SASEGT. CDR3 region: CASSGQPTNEKLFF. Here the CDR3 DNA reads TGTGCCAGCAGTGGACAGCCCACTAATGAAAAACTGTTTTTT.

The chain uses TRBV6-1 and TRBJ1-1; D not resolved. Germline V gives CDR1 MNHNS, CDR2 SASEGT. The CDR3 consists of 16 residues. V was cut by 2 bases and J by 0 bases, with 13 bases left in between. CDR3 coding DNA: TGTGCCAGCAGTGAATTGCCAGGCTACATGAACACTGAAGCTTTCTTT. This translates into CASSELPGYMNTEAFF.

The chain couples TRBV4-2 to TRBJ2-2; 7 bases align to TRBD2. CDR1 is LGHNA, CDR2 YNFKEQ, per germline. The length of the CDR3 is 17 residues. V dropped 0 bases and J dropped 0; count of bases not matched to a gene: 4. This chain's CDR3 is CASSQDRGGPNTGELFF. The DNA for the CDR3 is TGTGCCAGCAGCCAAGATCGCGGGGGACCGAACACCGGGGAGCTGTTTTTT.

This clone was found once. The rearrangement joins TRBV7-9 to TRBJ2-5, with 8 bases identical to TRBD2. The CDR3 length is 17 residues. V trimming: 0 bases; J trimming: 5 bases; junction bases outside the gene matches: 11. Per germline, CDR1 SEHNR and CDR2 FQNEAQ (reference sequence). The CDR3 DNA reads TGTGCCAGCAGCTTAGCGCCGGGGGGGCAACCGTGGGAGACCCAGTACTTC. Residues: CASSLAPGGQPWETQYF. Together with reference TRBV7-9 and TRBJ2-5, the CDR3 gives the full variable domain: DTGVSQNPRHKITKRGQNVTFRCDPISEHNRLYWYRQTLGQGPEFLTYFQNEAQLEKSRLLSDRFSAERPKGSFSTLEIQRTEQGDSAMYLCASSLAPGGQPWETQYFGPGTRLLVL.

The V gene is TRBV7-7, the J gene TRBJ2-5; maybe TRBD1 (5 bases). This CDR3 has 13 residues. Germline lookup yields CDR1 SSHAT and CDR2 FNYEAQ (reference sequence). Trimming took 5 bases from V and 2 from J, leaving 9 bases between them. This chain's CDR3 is CASSTDRQETQYF. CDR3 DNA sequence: TGTGCCAGCAGCACAGACAGACAAGAGACCCAGTACTTC.

The DNA of the CDR3 is TGCAGCGTCCGGGACAGGGGAACCTACGAGCAGTACTTC. This gives the protein CSVRDRGTYEQYF. The V and J genes are TRBV29-1 and TRBJ2-5, with 10 nucleotides matching TRBD1. TRBJ2-7 explains the end of the DNA better; the J call may be wrong. The CDR3 has 13 residues. Germline V CDR1 and CDR2: SQVTM, ANQGSEA.

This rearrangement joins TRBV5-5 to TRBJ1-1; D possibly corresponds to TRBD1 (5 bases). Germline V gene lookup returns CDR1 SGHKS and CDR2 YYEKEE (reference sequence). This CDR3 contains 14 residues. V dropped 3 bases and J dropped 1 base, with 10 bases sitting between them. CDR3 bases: TGTGCCAGCAGCTCGGGAGGGGCGAACACTGAAGCTTTCTTT. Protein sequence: CASSSGGANTEAFF.

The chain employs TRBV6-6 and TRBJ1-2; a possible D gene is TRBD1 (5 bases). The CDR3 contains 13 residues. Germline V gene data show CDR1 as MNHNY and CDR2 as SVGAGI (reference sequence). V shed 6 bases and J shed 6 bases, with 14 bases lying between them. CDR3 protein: CASSRPGGDGYTF. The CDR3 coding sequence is TGTGCCAGCAGCAGGCCGGGGGGAGATGGCTACACCTTC.

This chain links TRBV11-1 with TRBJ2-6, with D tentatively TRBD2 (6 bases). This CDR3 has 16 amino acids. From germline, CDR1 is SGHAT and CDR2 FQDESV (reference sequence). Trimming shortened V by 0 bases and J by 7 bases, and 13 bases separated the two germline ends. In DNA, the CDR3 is TGTGCCAGCAGCTTAGCGGGAGGCCCCGAAGCCAACGTCCTGACTTTC. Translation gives CASSLAGGPEANVLTF.

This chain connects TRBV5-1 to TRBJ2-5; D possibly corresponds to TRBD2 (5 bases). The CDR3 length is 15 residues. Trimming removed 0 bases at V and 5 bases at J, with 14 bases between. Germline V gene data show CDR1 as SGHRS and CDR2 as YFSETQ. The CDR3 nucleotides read TGCGCCAGCAGCTTGGCCGGCGAGCGGAGGGAGACCCAGTACTTC. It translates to CASSLAGERRETQYF.

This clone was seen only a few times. CDR3 nucleotides: TGTGCCAGTAGTATGTGGGGAGAAGGTCAGCCCCAGCATTTT. Residues: CASSMWGEGQPQHF. The V and J genes are TRBV19 and TRBJ1-5; D gene ambiguous. Germline V gene data show CDR1 as LNHDA and CDR2 as SQIVND (reference sequence). The CDR3 contains 14 residues. V was pared by 3 bases and J by 6 bases, with 12 bases between.

CDR3: CASSKGNRGYEQYF. In DNA form, the CDR3 reads TGTGCCAGCAGCAAAGGTAACAGGGGCTACGAGCAGTACTTC. V and J are TRBV21-1 and TRBJ2-7; the table's D call TRBD1 went unverified against the DNA. TRBV21-1 is deemed a pseudogene. The CDR3 length is 14 residues.

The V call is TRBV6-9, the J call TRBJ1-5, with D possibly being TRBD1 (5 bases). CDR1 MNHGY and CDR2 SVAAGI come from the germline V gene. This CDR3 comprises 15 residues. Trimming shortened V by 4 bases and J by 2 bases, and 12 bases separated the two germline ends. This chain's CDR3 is CASSLLGQRNQPQHF. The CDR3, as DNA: TGTGCCAGCAGTTTGTTGGGGCAACGCAATCAGCCCCAGCATTTT.

CDR3 DNA sequence: TGTGCCAGCAGTGAAGCGCCGCGGGGGTACTACACAGATACGCAGTATTTT. The encoded protein is CASSEAPRGYYTDTQYF. V and J are TRBV6-1 and TRBJ2-3; the match to TRBD2 covers 7 bases. V lost 0 bases, J lost 2 bases, and 8 bases stayed unmatched. CDR1 MNHNS and CDR2 SASEGT come from the germline V gene. This CDR3 has 17 residues.

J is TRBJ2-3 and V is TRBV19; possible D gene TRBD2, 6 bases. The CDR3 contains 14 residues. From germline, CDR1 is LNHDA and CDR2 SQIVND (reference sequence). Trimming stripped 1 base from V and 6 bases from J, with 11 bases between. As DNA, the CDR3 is TGTGCCAGTAGTATAGCTACTAGCCCCGATACGCAGTATTTT. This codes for CASSIATSPDTQYF.

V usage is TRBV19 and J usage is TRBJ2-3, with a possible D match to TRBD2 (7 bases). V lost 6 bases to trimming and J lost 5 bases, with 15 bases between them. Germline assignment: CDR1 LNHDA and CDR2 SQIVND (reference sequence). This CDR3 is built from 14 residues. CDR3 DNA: TGTGCCAGTAGGGAGGGGGGGCGGGAAGATACGCAGTATTTT. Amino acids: CASREGGREDTQYF.